This note documents a single T cell receptor beta chain sequence. Its antigen is currently unknown. This specimen comes from a study of cytomegalovirus exposure and HLA in healthy donors. At the level of the study: From about 179 million T cells, an earlier analysis saw under 140 million unique TCR beta sequences.

Germline V gene data show CDR1 as SGHAT and CDR2 as FQNNGV. V gave up 3 bases and J gave up 1 base; unmatched junction bases: 3. This CDR3 contains 16 residues. PCR involved 60 Vbeta and 13 Jbeta primers. Generated by immunoSEQ multiplex PCR, the TCRdb table keeps only in-frame clones and is missing some. Of around 130,000 clones listed, 55% to 75% are singletons. Study results and caveats: Some V segments, including TRBV6-2 and TRBV6-3, were excluded as indistinguishable. One cluster of highly shared sequence variants probably arose as a sequencing artifact.

Sequencing used PBMCs. The sequence was obtained from a man aged 25-45 years in good health and CMV-seropositive. The chain carries TRBV11-2 and TRBJ2-5, with TRBD2 identical over 12 bases. The CDR3 spells CASSFRLAGAQETQYF. The CDR3 DNA reads TGTGCCAGCAGCTTTAGACTAGCGGGGGCCCAAGAGACCCAGTACTTC.